This T cell receptor (beta chain) was sequenced for a study of T cell changes during pregnancy in multiple sclerosis (dated by TCRdb to between 2018 and 2020). Notes on the research overall: The study examined how the T cell repertoire changed over the course of pregnancy in women with multiple sclerosis.

As for this clone: Its target antigen remains unknown. The record has no base qualities; no much larger clone is one base away.

Between the V and J ends, shortened by 3 bases and 2 bases respectively, the junction contains 10 bases. Including the terminal cysteine and phenylalanine, the CDR3 comprises 14 residues. CDR3 DNA is the only sequence kept; it has 42 bases, read in frame from the first base. As encoded in the germline V gene, CDR1 is MNHNS while CDR2 is SASEGT. Libraries were constructed by the immunoSEQ multiplex PCR assay. TCRdb retrieved this table from immuneACCESS and kept in-frame rearrangements only. Not all clones are present; in checked studies, unresolved V genes account for under half, and no reason is known for the remainder. Within this sample are about 36,000 clones, with around 89% of them counted one time only. Roughly 0.56% of the sample comes from the top ten.

Recombination linked TRBV6-1 to TRBJ1-1; TRBD1 is perhaps the D gene, given 6 matching bases. The source of this sequence is a female donor with multiple sclerosis, enrolled in a pregnancy study. Sequencing was performed on CD4+ T cells from peripheral blood mononuclear cells, taken in the first trimester of pregnancy. The nucleotide sequence reads TGTGCCAGCAGTGACCCAGGGGTTAACACTGAAGCTTTCTTT. This yields the protein CASSDPGVNTEAFF.